Each of the 19 T cell receptor beta chains below was sequenced from the same sample in a study of cytotoxic CD8 clonotypes in ibrutinib-treated CLL listed by TCRdb under 2021. Library generation was performed with the immunoSEQ multiplex PCR assay. In TCRdb, the immuneACCESS table is reduced to in-frame sequences with V and J assigned. These tables do not hold every clone; where another copy was compared, an unresolved V gene accounts for under half, and the others remain unexplained. The sample has 65,000 to 85,000 clones on record, about nine tenths of them singletons. Of the sample, approximately 3% falls within the top ten clones. What this sample's time point label stands for: approximately 11 months on ibrutinib. The sample in question was PBMCs, obtained after 12 months of ibrutinib treatment. Every receptor here comes from a human donor with chronic lymphocytic leukemia.

This clone has only one observation. V is TRBV10-3 and J is TRBJ1-4, with D unclear. CDR1 ENHRY and CDR2 SYGVKD come from the germline V gene. Trimming removed 2 bases at V and 8 bases at J, with 15 bases between. This CDR3 has 15 amino acids. DNA of the CDR3: TGTGCCATCAGTGAGGCGACACCCCTGCAGGAAAAACTGTTTTTT. It is translated as CAISEATPLQEKLFF.

The gene calls are TRBV28 and TRBJ2-5, with TRBD2 identical over 7 bases. The germline V gene encodes CDR1 MDHEN and CDR2 SYDVKM. CDR3 length: 17 amino acids. The junction had 13 bases not matched to a gene; V was cut back by 6 bases and J by 0 bases. The CDR3 DNA reads TGTGCCAGCAGCCTGGCCCCAGGGCGGGAGTACCAAGAGACCCAGTACTTC. Its translation: CASSLAPGREYQETQYF. The complete variable domain, with remaining parts taken from reference TRBV28 and TRBJ2-5, reads DVKVTQSSRYLVKRTGEKVFLECVQDMDHENMFWYRQDPGLGLRLIYFSYDVKMKEKGDIPEGYSVSREKKERFSLILESASTNQTSMYLCASSLAPGREYQETQYFGPGTRLLVL.

A single count supports this clone. The chain uses TRBV6-1 and TRBJ2-3, with 11 bases aligning to TRBD2. CDR3 length: 15 residues. V was pared by 3 bases and J by 4 bases, with 3 bases of the junction left unmatched. Germline V gene sequence: CDR1 MNHNS, CDR2 SASEGT. The CDR3 DNA reads TGTGCCAGCAGTGATAGCGGGAGGGGTGCAGATACGCAGTATTTT. Translated: CASSDSGRGADTQYF.

The chain links TRBV7-2 to TRBJ2-1; D gene unclear. The CDR3 has 15 residues. Trimming pared 0 bases from V and 4 bases from J, leaving 10 bases between. CDR1 is SGHTA, CDR2 FQGNSA, per germline. CDR3 in amino acids: CASSLALGEYNEQFF. CDR3 bases: TGTGCCAGCAGCTTAGCCCTTGGGGAATACAATGAGCAGTTCTTC.

The CDR3 sequence: CASRPGRLAAYEQYF. CDR3 DNA: TGTGCCAGCAGACCAGGAAGACTAGCAGCCTACGAGCAGTACTTC. The genes are TRBV2 and TRBJ2-7; 7 bases agree with TRBD2. The CDR3 consists of 15 residues. Germline loops: CDR1 SNHLY, CDR2 FYNNEI. Trimming cost V 6 bases and J 2 bases; bases outside gene matches: 10.

The CDR3 bases are TGTGCCAGCAGCTTGATAGGAGGGTTCCACGAGCAGTACTTC. This translates into CASSLIGGFHEQYF. The chain couples TRBV5-6 to TRBJ2-7; perhaps TRBD2 as D (6 bases). The germline V and J ends were trimmed by 1 base and 5 bases, with 13 bases remaining between them. Germline V gene sequence: CDR1 SGHDT, CDR2 YYEEEE. The CDR3 has 14 residues.

The genes are TRBV5-5 and TRBJ1-2; D call uncertain. The germline V and J ends were trimmed by 3 bases and 4 bases, with 10 bases remaining between them. CDR3 length: 13 residues. Germline-derived CDR1 and CDR2 are SGHKS and YYEKEE (reference sequence). CDR3 protein: CASSSDGGYGYTF. The CDR3 coding sequence is TGTGCCAGCAGCTCGGACGGCGGCTATGGCTACACCTTC.

The chain couples TRBV4-1 to TRBJ2-3, with 7 bases aligning to TRBD1. Trimming cost V 1 base and J 7 bases; bases outside gene matches: 8. The CDR3 is made up of 15 amino acids. Germline V gene sequence: CDR1 MGHRA, CDR2 YSYEKL. The chain's CDR3 is CASSQVGTAGNTQYF. CDR3 sequence (DNA): TGCGCCAGCAGCCAAGTGGGGACAGCAGGAAATACGCAGTATTTT.

J is TRBJ2-7 and V is TRBV19; 11 bases agree with TRBD1. Germline V gene lookup returns CDR1 LNHDA and CDR2 SQIVND (reference sequence). There are 15 residues in the CDR3. V was clipped by 6 bases and J by 1 base; unmatched bases: 5. In nucleotides, the CDR3 is TGTGCCAGTAGCGAACGGGACAGGGGGTCCTACGAGCAGTACTTC. This codes for CASSERDRGSYEQYF.

This clone was counted once. CDR3 nucleotides: TGTGCCAGCAGCTTAAGAGGACAGGGGAAGAACACTGAAGCTTTCTTT. It codes for CASSLRGQGKNTEAFF. The chain joins TRBV7-9 to TRBJ1-1, with 9 bases matching TRBD1. The CDR3 covers 16 residues. V shed 2 bases and J 1 base; nucleotides not matched to a gene: 5. Germline loops: CDR1 SEHNR, CDR2 FQNEAQ (reference sequence).

This sequence joins TRBV7-8 and TRBJ2-1; D tentatively reads TRBD1 or TRBD2 (6 bases each). Trimming stripped 1 base from V and 5 bases from J, with 15 bases between. Per germline, CDR1 SGHVS and CDR2 FQNEAQ. This CDR3 spans 16 amino acids. The CDR3 DNA sequence: TGTGCCAGCAGCTTAGTAGGGGGGAGAATACACAATGAGCAGTTCTTC. It encodes CASSLVGGRIHNEQFF.

The DNA for the CDR3 is TGCGCCAGCAGCCAAGAGGGCCGGGACTATGGCTACACCTTC. Protein: CASSQEGRDYGYTF. The chain has TRBV4-3 and TRBJ1-2; D not resolved. Germline loops: CDR1 LGHNA, CDR2 YSLEER. The CDR3 extends over 14 amino acids. Trimming left V 0 bases short and J 3 bases short, with 8 bases between.

This chain connects TRBV6-5 to TRBJ1-3; D may be TRBD1 (6 bases). V was cut by 0 bases and J by 7 bases, with 10 bases left in between. The CDR3 has 14 amino acids. Germline V gene sequence: CDR1 MNHEY, CDR2 SVGAGI. CDR3 DNA sequence: TGTGCCAGCAGTTACTCAGGGGGAAGGAACACCATATATTTT. Translated: CASSYSGGRNTIYF.

The rearrangement joins TRBV7-2 to TRBJ1-5, with D tentatively TRBD1 (5 bases). CDR1 and CDR2 (germline): SGHTA, FQGNSA. This CDR3 has 16 residues. V was pared by 5 bases and J by 6 bases, with 20 bases between. The CDR3 loop reads CASSLTGTGAGQPQHF. CDR3 nucleotides: TGTGCCAGCAGCCTAACCGGGACCGGGGCGGGTCAGCCCCAGCATTTT.

J is TRBJ2-1 and V is TRBV5-5; D tentatively reads TRBD1 or TRBD2 (5 bases each). V was clipped by 5 bases and J by 0 bases, with 15 bases between them. CDR1 is SGHKS, CDR2 YYEKEE, per germline (reference sequence). The CDR3 has 16 amino acids. The CDR3 nucleotides read TGTGCCAGCAGTACCGGGACCCTGAGCTCCTACAATGAGCAGTTCTTC. Protein product: CASSTGTLSSYNEQFF.

The V call is TRBV6-5, the J call TRBJ1-1; no clear D. This CDR3 is built from 15 residues. Germline-derived CDR1 and CDR2 are MNHEY and SVGAGI. Trimming removed 6 bases at V and 1 base at J, with 15 bases between. The CDR3 region has the DNA TGTGCCAGCAGCTTCTCCATCGGCGCGAACACTGAAGCTTTCTTT. This translates into CASSFSIGANTEAFF.

This chain connects TRBV11-1 to TRBJ2-7, with D perhaps TRBD1 (7 bases). The CDR3 has 15 amino acids. V dropped 5 bases and J dropped 4 bases, with 18 bases sitting between them. Looked up from germline, CDR1 is SGHAT and CDR2 is FQDESV (reference sequence). The chain's CDR3 is CASSPQQGGSYEQYF. In nucleotides, the CDR3 is TGTGCCAGCAGCCCTCAGCAGGGGGGTAGTTACGAGCAGTACTTC.

The chain employs TRBV5-1 and TRBJ2-7; possible D gene TRBD2, 5 bases. V gave up 4 bases and J gave up 2 bases, with 13 bases separating them. The CDR3 has 14 residues. Per germline, CDR1 SGHRS and CDR2 YFSETQ. This CDR3 reads CASSREGLAYEQYF. CDR3 nucleotide sequence: TGCGCCAGCAGCAGAGAAGGACTGGCCTACGAGCAGTACTTC. The full variable domain, its missing parts supplied by reference TRBV5-1 and TRBJ2-7, is KAGVTQTPRYLIKTRGQQVTLSCSPISGHRSVSWYQQTPGQGLQFLFEYFSETQRNKGNFPGRFSGRQFSNSRSEMNVSTLELGDSALYLCASSREGLAYEQYFGPGTRLTVT.

The J gene is TRBJ1-5, the V gene TRBV5-1; D unresolved. Looked up from germline, CDR1 is SGHRS and CDR2 is YFSETQ. The CDR3 consists of 15 residues. The V end lost 0 bases, the J end lost 0 bases, and 7 bases lay between the germline ends. CDR3 coding DNA: TGCGCCAGCAGCTTGGGTCCTTATAGCAATCAGCCCCAGCATTTT. It yields the protein CASSLGPYSNQPQHF. Complete variable domain (other parts from reference TRBV5-1 and TRBJ1-5): KAGVTQTPRYLIKTRGQQVTLSCSPISGHRSVSWYQQTPGQGLQFLFEYFSETQRNKGNFPGRFSGRQFSNSRSEMNVSTLELGDSALYLCASSLGPYSNQPQHFGDGTRLSIL.